The 17 T cell receptor beta chains below all came from one sample that was sequenced in a study of blood T cell repertoires in COVID-19. Libraries were prepared by immunoSEQ multiplex PCR; TCRdb keeps only in-frame clonotypes and omits some of them. This sample has about 280,000 clones, with around 90% found just once. Sequenced: peripheral blood. These receptors originate from a man aged 18 to 30 with active or convalescent COVID-19.

The rearrangement joins TRBV6-5 to TRBJ1-5, with 8 bases fitting TRBD1. The junction had 4 bases not matched to a gene; V was cut back by 7 bases and J by 5 bases. Germline CDR1 reads MNHEY; CDR2 reads SVGAGI. CDR3 length: 13 amino acids. CDR3 amino acids: CASTGQGDQPQHF. The DNA for the CDR3 is TGTGCCAGCACCGGACAGGGAGATCAGCCCCAGCATTTT.

Only one count was recorded for this clone. The genes are TRBV3-1 (or the pseudogene TRBV3-2) and TRBJ1-4; TRBD1 matches at 8 bases. The CDR3 contains 14 residues. Trimming at V came to 6 bases and at J to 8 bases, leaving 8 bases not matched to a gene. Per germline, CDR1 LGHDT and CDR2 YNNKEL (reference sequence). Here the CDR3 reads CASRPQGAREKLFF. CDR3 nucleotides: TGTGCCAGCAGACCCCAGGGGGCGCGGGAAAAACTGTTTTTT.

V usage is TRBV15 and J usage is TRBJ2-7; perhaps TRBD2 as D (6 bases). CDR1 is LNHNV, CDR2 YYDKDF, per germline (reference sequence). V was clipped by 0 bases and J by 4 bases, with 16 bases between them. The CDR3 contains 16 residues. For the CDR3, the DNA is TGTGCCACCAGCAGAGATCTAGGCGGGGTTTGGTACGAGCAGTACTTC. Encoded protein: CATSRDLGGVWYEQYF.

This clone was observed a handful of times. V is TRBV10-1 and J is TRBJ1-3; no clear D gene. Per the germline V gene, CDR1 is WNHNN and CDR2 is SYGVQD (reference sequence). The CDR3 totals 15 residues. Trimming left V 3 bases short and J 3 bases short, with 12 bases between. The CDR3 coding sequence is TGCGCCAGCAGTGATGGAGGGCTCGGTGGAAACACCATATATTTT. Protein: CASSDGGLGGNTIYF.

The V gene is TRBV7-9, the J gene TRBJ1-2; 9 bases align to TRBD1. In germline, CDR1 is SEHNR, CDR2 FQNEAQ (reference sequence). V lost 5 bases, J lost 5 bases, and 9 bases stayed unmatched. There are 15 residues in the CDR3. CDR3 loop: CASSHRDRVKYGYTF. DNA of the CDR3: TGTGCCAGCAGCCACAGGGACAGGGTAAAGTATGGCTACACCTTC. Using reference TRBV7-9 and TRBJ1-2 for the parts outside the CDR3, the full variable domain is DTGVSQNPRHKITKRGQNVTFRCDPISEHNRLYWYRQTLGQGPEFLTYFQNEAQLEKSRLLSDRFSAERPKGSFSTLEIQRTEQGDSAMYLCASSHRDRVKYGYTFGSGTRLTVV.

In this sample, this clone turned up once. The chain uses TRBV3-1 (or the pseudogene TRBV3-2) and TRBJ1-5; TRBD1 is a possible D gene (5 bases). The CDR3 runs to 15 residues. Germline assignment: CDR1 LGHDT and CDR2 YNNKEL (reference sequence). V gave up 0 bases and J gave up 0 bases, with 6 bases separating them. Written as DNA, the CDR3 is TGTGCCAGCAGCCAAGACACAGGTAGCAATCAGCCCCAGCATTTT. Protein product: CASSQDTGSNQPQHF.

The V and J genes are TRBV11-2 and TRBJ2-1; possible D gene TRBD2, 6 bases. The V gene's germline CDR1 is SGHAT and CDR2 FQNNGV. With 1 base removed from V and 2 bases from J, the gap between germline ends came to 15 bases. The CDR3 spans 17 residues. Written as DNA, the CDR3 is TGTGCCAGCAGCTTAGCCATAAGCGGACTAACCTACAATGAGCAGTTCTTC. Amino acid sequence: CASSLAISGLTYNEQFF. Together with reference TRBV11-2 and TRBJ2-1, the CDR3 gives the full variable domain: EAGVAQSPRYKIIEKRQSVAFWCNPISGHATLYWYQQILGQGPKLLIQFQNNGVVDDSQLPKDRFSAERLKGVDSTLKIQPAKLEDSAVYLCASSLAISGLTYNEQFFGPGTRLTVL.

The chain has TRBV3-1 (or the pseudogene TRBV3-2) and TRBJ1-1; TRBD1 is a possible D gene (5 bases). The germline V gene encodes CDR1 LGHDT and CDR2 YNNKEL (reference sequence). The CDR3 is made up of 14 amino acids. V lost 1 base and J 3 bases, leaving 9 bases between the germline ends. The CDR3 loop reads CASSQVDRDTEAFF. In DNA form, the CDR3 reads TGTGCCAGCAGCCAAGTTGACAGAGACACTGAAGCTTTCTTT.

The genes are TRBV7-2 and TRBJ2-5; no definite D call. The CDR3 contains 14 residues. Germline CDR1 SGHTA, CDR2 FQGNSA. With 0 bases removed from V and 2 bases from J, the gap between germline ends came to 7 bases. CDR3 sequence: CASSLAVSQETQYF. The CDR3 bases are TGTGCCAGCAGCTTAGCGGTCAGTCAAGAGACCCAGTACTTC.

The chain has TRBV9 and TRBJ1-1; 10 nucleotides align to TRBD1. This CDR3 contains 16 residues. J lost 7 bases, V lost 3 bases, and 12 bases had no gene match. Germline CDR1 SGDLS, CDR2 YYNGEE. The CDR3 nucleotides read TGTGCCAGCAGCGCCGCAGGGACAGGGGCTAGGGTTGAAGCTTTCTTT. Protein product: CASSAAGTGARVEAFF.

This chain links TRBV6-2 or TRBV6-3 with TRBJ2-2; no reliable D call. Looked up from germline, CDR1 is MNHEY and CDR2 is SVGEGT. The CDR3 is 14 amino acids. V lost 5 bases and J lost 1, with 8 bases in between. The CDR3: CASSPDLNTGELFF. In nucleotides, the CDR3 is TGTGCCAGCAGTCCCGACTTGAACACCGGGGAGCTGTTTTTT.

The gene calls are TRBV6-5 and TRBJ2-5, with a weak D call TRBD2 (6 bases). CDR1 and CDR2 from the germline V gene are MNHEY and SVGAGI. The CDR3 spans 11 residues. The V end lost 8 bases, the J end lost 7 bases, and 11 bases lay between the germline ends. The CDR3 DNA reads as TGTGCCAGCCTAGCGACTGGGACCCAGTACTTC. This codes for CASLATGTQYF.

The chain uses TRBV19 and TRBJ1-2; D uncertain. Looked up from germline, CDR1 is LNHDA and CDR2 is SQIVND (reference sequence). Trimming removed 3 bases from V and 4 bases from J, with 15 bases in between. The CDR3 runs to 15 residues. CDR3 residues: CASSIEGRPLYGYTF. CDR3 coding DNA: TGTGCCAGTAGTATTGAGGGCAGGCCTCTCTATGGCTACACCTTC.

About this clone itself: At the DNA level, this CDR3 is encoded by other sequences in the same sample as well. The chain joins TRBV19 to TRBJ1-2, with 11 bases identical to TRBD1. With 3 bases clipped from V and 4 bases from J, the junction kept 1 base outside the gene matches. In germline, CDR1 is LNHDA, CDR2 SQIVND (reference sequence). This CDR3 has 14 amino acids. The CDR3 coding sequence is TGTGCCAGTAGTATTGGACAGGGGGCCTATGGCTACACCTTC. Translation gives CASSIGQGAYGYTF. Filled out from reference TRBV19 and TRBJ1-2, the complete variable domain reads DGGITQSPKYLFRKEGQNVTLSCEQNLNHDAMYWYRQDPGQGLRLIYYSQIVNDFQKGDIAEGYSVSREKKESFPLTVTSAQKNPTAFYLCASSIGQGAYGYTFGSGTRLTVV.

The gene calls are TRBV7-3 and TRBJ2-3; 7 positions match TRBD1. The CDR3 length is 14 residues. Trimming took 3 bases from V and 4 from J; bases not matched to a gene: 4. Germline values: CDR1 SGHTA, CDR2 FQGTGA. Here the CDR3 DNA reads TGTGCCAGCAGCTTCTCCCAGGGGGCAGATACGCAGTATTTT. Translating it yields CASSFSQGADTQYF.

V and J are TRBV24-1 and TRBJ1-5; D is ambiguous. The germline V gene has CDR1 KGHDR and CDR2 SFDVKD. V lost 1 base and J lost 0, with 24 bases in between. The CDR3 is made up of 21 amino acids. CDR3 in DNA: TGTGCCACCAGTGATTTTTGTGGTCGGGAAAGGGCATGTTATAGCAATCAGCCCCAGCATTTT. It codes for CATSDFCGRERACYSNQPQHF.

The V gene is TRBV28, the J gene TRBJ1-2; D is unclear. V was pared by 2 bases and J by 5 bases, with 12 bases between. CDR3 length: 14 residues. Per the germline V gene, CDR1 is MDHEN and CDR2 is SYDVKM. The CDR3 DNA is TGTGCCAGCAGTTTAACCCCCTTTCTATATGGCTACACCTTC. As protein: CASSLTPFLYGYTF.